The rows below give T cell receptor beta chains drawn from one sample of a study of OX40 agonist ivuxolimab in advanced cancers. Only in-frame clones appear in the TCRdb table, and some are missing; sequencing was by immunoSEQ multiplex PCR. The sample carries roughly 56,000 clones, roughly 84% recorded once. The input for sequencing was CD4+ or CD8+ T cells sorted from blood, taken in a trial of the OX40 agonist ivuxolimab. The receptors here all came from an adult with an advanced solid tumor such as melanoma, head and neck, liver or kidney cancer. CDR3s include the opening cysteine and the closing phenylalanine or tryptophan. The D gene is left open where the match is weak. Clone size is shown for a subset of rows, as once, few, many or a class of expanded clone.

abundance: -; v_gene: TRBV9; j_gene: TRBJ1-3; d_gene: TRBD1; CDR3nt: TGTGCCAGCAGCCCCCGACAGGGGGCCCTCTCTGGAAACACCATATATTTT; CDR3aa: CASSPRQGALSGNTIYF
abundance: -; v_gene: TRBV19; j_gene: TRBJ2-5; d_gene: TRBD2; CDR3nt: TGTGCCAGTAATCAGGGAGGGGAAGAGACCCAGTACTTC; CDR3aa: CASNQGGEETQYF
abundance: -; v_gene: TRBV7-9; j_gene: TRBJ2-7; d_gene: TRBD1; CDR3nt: TGTGCCAGCAGCCTCGGACAGGGGGCGGTCGAGCAGTACTTC; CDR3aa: CASSLGQGAVEQYF
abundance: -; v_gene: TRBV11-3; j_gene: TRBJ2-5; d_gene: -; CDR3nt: TGTGCCAGCAGCTTAAGGGTTCAGGAGACCCAGTACTTC; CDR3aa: CASSLRVQETQYF
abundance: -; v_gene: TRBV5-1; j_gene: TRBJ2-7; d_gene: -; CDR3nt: TGCGCCAGCAGCTTGGCGACTAGTTCCTACGAGCAGTACTTC; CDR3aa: CASSLATSSYEQYF
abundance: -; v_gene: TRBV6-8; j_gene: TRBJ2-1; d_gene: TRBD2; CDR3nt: TGTGCCAGCAGTTTACTAGCGGTGTTGGAGTTCTTC; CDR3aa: CASSLLAVLEFF
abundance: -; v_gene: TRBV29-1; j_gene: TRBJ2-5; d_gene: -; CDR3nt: TGCAGCGTTGAAGGGACACACACCGTCCAAGAGACCCAGTACTTC; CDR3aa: CSVEGTHTVQETQYF
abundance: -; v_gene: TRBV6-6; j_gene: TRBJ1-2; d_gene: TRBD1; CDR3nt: TGTGCCAGCAGGGGACAGGGATGGGACTATGGCTACACCTTC; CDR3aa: CASRGQGWDYGYTF
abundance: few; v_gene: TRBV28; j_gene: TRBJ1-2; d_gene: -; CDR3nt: TGTGCCAGCAGTGTAGAGGGTGGCTACACCTTC; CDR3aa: CASSVEGGYTF
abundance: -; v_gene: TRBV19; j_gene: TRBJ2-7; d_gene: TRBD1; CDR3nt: TGTGCCAGTAGTAGACAGGGCTCCTACGAGCAGTACTTC; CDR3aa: CASSRQGSYEQYF
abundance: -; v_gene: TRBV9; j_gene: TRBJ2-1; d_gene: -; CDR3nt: TGTGCCAGCAGCGTCGCACTAGGAGGTATCAGCCATGAGCAGTTCTTC; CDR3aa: CASSVALGGISHEQFF
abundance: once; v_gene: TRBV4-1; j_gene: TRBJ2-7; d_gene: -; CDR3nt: TGCGCCAGCAGCCGACCACAGAGCTCCTACGAGCAGTACTTC; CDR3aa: CASSRPQSSYEQYF
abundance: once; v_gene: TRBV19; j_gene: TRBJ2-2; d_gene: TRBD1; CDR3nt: TGTGCCAGAGGGGACAGAGAAAACACCGGGGAGCTGTTTTTT; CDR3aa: CARGDRENTGELFF
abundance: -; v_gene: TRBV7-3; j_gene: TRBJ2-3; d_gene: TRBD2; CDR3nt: TGTGCCAGCAGCTTAACCGGGACTAGCGGGGGGACAGATACGCAGTATTTT; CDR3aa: CASSLTGTSGGTDTQYF
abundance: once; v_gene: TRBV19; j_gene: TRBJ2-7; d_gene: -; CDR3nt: TGTGCCAGTAGTGGTAGTTCGGATCGCGAGCAGTACTTC; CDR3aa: CASSGSSDREQYF
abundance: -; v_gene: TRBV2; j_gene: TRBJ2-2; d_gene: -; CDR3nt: TGTGCCAGCAGAGACCTGCGGGCAGTGGGGCCCGGGGAGCTGTTTTTT; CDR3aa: CASRDLRAVGPGELFF
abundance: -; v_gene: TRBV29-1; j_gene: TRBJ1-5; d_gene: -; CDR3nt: TGCAGCGTCCGGGACAAAGATCAGCCCCAGCATTTT; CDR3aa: CSVRDKDQPQHF
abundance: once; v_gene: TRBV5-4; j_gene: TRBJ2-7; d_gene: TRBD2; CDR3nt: TGTGCCAGCAGCCGAAGCGGGGGCTCCTACGAGCAGTACTTC; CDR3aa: CASSRSGGSYEQYF
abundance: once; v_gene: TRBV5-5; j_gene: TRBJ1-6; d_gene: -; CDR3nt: TGTGCCAGCAGCATATCGGGGCACTATAATTCACCCCTCCACTTT; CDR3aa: CASSISGHYNSPLHF
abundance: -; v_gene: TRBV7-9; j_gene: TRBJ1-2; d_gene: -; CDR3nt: TGTGCCAGCAGCTTTAATCTGGACGGCTACACCTTC; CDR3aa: CASSFNLDGYTF
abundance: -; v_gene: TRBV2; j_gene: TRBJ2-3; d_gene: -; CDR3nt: TGTGCCAGCGGAAACACAGATACGCAGTATTTT; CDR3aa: CASGNTDTQYF
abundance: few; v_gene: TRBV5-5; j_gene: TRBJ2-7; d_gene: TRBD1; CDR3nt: TGTGCCAGCAGCCTAGGACAGGGGAACTACGAGCAGTACTTC; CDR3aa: CASSLGQGNYEQYF
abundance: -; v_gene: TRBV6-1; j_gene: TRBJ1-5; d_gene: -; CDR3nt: TGTGCCAGCAGTAATCCAGGGGCCACTCAGCCCCAGCATTTT; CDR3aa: CASSNPGATQPQHF
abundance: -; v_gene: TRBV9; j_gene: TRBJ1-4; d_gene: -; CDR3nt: TGTGCCAGCAGCGTGAACCGGGACGGTGGGGAGGAAAAACTGTTTTTT; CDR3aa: CASSVNRDGGEEKLFF
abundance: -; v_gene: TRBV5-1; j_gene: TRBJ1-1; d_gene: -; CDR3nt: TGCGCCAGCAGCACGGGACCATCGGGCTCTGAAGCTTTCTTT; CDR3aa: CASSTGPSGSEAFF
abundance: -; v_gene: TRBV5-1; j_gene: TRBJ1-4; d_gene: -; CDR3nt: TGCGCCAGCAGCCCGGGGCAGGGCGGCGAAAAACTGTTTTTT; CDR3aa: CASSPGQGGEKLFF
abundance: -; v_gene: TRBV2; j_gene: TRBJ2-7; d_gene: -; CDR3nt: TGTGCCAGCAGCGGAACGGGGAGCTCCTACGAGCAGTACTTC; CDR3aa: CASSGTGSSYEQYF
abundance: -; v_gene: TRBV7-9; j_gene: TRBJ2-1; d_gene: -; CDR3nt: TGTGCCAGCAGCTTAGAATCGCCGGGGGAGCAGTTCTTC; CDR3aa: CASSLESPGEQFF
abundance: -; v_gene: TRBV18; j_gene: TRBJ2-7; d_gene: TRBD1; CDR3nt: TGTGCCAGCTCAACGAGGACAGGGGATCACGAGCAGTACTTC; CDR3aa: CASSTRTGDHEQYF
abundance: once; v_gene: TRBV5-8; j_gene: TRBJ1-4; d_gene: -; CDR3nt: TGTGCCAGCAGCTTACGGGCGCTTACTAATGAAAAACTGTTTTTT; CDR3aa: CASSLRALTNEKLFF
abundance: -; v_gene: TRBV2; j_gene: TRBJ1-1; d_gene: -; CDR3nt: TGTGCCAGCAGGCTCGAGGGGGGAGTCAACACTGAAGCTTTCTTT; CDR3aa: CASRLEGGVNTEAFF
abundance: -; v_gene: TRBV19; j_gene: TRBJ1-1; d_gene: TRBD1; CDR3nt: TGTGCCAACCGTCAGGGACAGGGAATCGAAGCTTTCTTT; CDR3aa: CANRQGQGIEAFF
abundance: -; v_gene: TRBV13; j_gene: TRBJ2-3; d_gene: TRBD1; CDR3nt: TGTGCCAGCAGCTTAGAGACAGGGGGCGCAGATACGCAGTATTTT; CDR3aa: CASSLETGGADTQYF
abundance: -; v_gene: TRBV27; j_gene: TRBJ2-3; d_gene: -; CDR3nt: TGTGCCAGCAGTCTACAGGACCCGAGCACAGATACGCAGTATTTT; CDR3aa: CASSLQDPSTDTQYF
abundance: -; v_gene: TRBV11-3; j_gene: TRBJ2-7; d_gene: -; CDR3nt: TGTGCCAGCAGCTCGAGGGCCGGGGGAGAGCAGTACTTC; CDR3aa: CASSSRAGGEQYF
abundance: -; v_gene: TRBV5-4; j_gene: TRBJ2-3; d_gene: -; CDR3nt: TGTGCCAGCAGCTGGTTGGTGGGGGGGGCCGGAGATACGCAGTATTTT; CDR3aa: CASSWLVGGAGDTQYF
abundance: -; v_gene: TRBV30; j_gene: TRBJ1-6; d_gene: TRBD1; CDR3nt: TGTGCCTGGAGTCACGGACAGGACGGTTCACCCCTCCACTTT; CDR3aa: CAWSHGQDGSPLHF
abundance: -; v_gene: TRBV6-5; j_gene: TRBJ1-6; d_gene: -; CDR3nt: TGTGCCAGCAGTTACTCGTTCAAACAGACGAATTCACCCCTCCACTTT; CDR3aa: CASSYSFKQTNSPLHF
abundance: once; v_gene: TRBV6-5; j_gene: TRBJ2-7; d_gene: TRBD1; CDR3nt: TGTGCCAGCAGTCCCGGGACAGGGGTGTACGAGCAGTACTTC; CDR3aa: CASSPGTGVYEQYF
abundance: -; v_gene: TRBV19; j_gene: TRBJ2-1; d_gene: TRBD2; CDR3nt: TGTGCCAGTAGCCGGACTAGCGGGACTACTGGTGGGTTTGATGAGCAGTTCTTC; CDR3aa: CASSRTSGTTGGFDEQFF
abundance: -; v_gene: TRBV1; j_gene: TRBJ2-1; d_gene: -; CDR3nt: TGCACCAGCAGCCACCCGCGGGGGGGGAGCCGATACAATGAGCAGTTCTTC; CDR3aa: CTSSHPRGGSRYNEQFF
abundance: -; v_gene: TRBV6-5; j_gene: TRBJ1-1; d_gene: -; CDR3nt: TGTGCCAGCAGTAGGACACTCATGAACACTGAAGCTTTCTTT; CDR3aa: CASSRTLMNTEAFF
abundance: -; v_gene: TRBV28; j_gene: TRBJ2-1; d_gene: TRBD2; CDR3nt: TGTGCCAGCAGTTTGGCTAGCGGGATCAACAATGAGCAGTTCTTC; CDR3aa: CASSLASGINNEQFF
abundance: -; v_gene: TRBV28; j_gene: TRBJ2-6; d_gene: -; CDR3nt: TGTGCCAGCAAGAATACAGGGACCTCTGGGGCCAACGTCCTGACTTTC; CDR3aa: CASKNTGTSGANVLTF
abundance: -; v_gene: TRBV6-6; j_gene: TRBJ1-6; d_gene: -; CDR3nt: TGTGCCAGCAGCGGGGACTATAATTCACCCCTCCACTTT; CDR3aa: CASSGDYNSPLHF
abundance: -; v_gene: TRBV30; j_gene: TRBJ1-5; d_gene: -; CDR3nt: TGTGCCTGGAGTGGGGGGGTGTCGGGTCAGCCCCAGCATTTT; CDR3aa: CAWSGGVSGQPQHF
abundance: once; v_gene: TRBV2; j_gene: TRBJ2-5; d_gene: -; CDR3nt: TGTGCCAGCAGCGCCCCCCCGAGCGTAGAGACCCAGTACTTC; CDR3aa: CASSAPPSVETQYF
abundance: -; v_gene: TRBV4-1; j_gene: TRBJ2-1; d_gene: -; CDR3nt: TGCGCCAGCAGCCAAACACCCCTAGAATATGGCGACAATGAGCAGTTCTTC; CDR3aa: CASSQTPLEYGDNEQFF
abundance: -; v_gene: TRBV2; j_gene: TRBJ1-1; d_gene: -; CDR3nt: TGTGCCAGCAGTCCATGGTCTGAAGCTTTCTTT; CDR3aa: CASSPWSEAFF
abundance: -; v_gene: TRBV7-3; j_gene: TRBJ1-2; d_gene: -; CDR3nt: TGTGCCAGCAGCTTCACGGGACAAAGTGGCTACACCTTC; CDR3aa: CASSFTGQSGYTF
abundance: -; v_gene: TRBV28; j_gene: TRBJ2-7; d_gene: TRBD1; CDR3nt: TGTGCCAGCAGACCCACAGGGGCATACGAGCAGTACTTC; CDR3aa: CASRPTGAYEQYF
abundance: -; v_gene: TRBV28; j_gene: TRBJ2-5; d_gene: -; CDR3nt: TGTGCCAGCAGACTCGGACACATCCAAGAGACCCAGTACTTC; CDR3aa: CASRLGHIQETQYF
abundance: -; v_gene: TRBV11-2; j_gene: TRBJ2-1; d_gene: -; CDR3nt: TGTGCCAGCAGTTTTAACACTAGGGATGAGCAGTTCTTC; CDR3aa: CASSFNTRDEQFF